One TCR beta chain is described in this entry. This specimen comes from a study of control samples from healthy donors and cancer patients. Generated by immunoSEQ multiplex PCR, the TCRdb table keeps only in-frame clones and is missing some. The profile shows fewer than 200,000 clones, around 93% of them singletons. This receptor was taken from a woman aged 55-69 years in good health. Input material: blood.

CDR3 coding DNA: TGTGCCAGCAGCCCGTCATTCGCGAACACTGAAGCTTTCTTT. Translating gives CASSPSFANTEAFF. The chain joins TRBV7-9 to TRBJ1-1; D is uncertain. The CDR3 covers 14 residues. The germline V and J ends were trimmed by 5 bases and 1 base, with 11 bases remaining between them. Germline V gene lookup returns CDR1 SEHNR and CDR2 FQNEAQ (reference sequence).